This T cell receptor (beta chain) was captured in a study of T-cell memory formation after mild COVID-19. In the study overall: TCR clustering was largely donor specific.

Notes on the study in general: That cross-reactive memory joined was suggested by some responding clones appearing in pre-infection memory.

As regards this clonotype: The antigen remains unidentified.

The CDR3 has 13 residues. Trimming left V 7 bases short and J 0 bases short, with 7 bases between. Looked up from germline, CDR1 is GTSNPN and CDR2 is SVGIG (reference sequence). One entry per CDR3 protein results from TCRdb running MiXCR on the 5' RACE reads. Found here are fewer than 350,000 distinct CDR3 sequences, more than 15% of them singletons; the top ten hold 20% to 25%. The receptor comes from a man aged 18 to 29 who had mild COVID-19 (a few samples of this study predate the infection). Cell type and time point are not known. The sample was PBMCs or a T cell subset sorted from them (not recorded which). The chain is built from TRBV30 and TRBJ1-6; no clear D gene. CDR3 DNA: TGTGCCTTACTGAGCTCCTATAATTCACCCCTCCACTTT. This sequence encodes CALLSSYNSPLHF.